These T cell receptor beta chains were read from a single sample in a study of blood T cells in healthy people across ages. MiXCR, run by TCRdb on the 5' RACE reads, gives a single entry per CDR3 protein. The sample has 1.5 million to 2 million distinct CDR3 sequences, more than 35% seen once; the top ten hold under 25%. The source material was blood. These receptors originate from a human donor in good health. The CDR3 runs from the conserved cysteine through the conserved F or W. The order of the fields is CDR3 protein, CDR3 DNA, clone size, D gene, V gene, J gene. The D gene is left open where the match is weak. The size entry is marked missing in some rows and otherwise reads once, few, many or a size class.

cdr3_aa: CASSEFGLRSTDTQYF; cdr3_nt: TGTGCCAGCAGTGAATTCGGTTTGAGGTCCACAGATACGCAGTATTTT; clone_size: -; d_call: -; v_call: TRBV25-1; j_call: TRBJ2-3
cdr3_aa: CASSPAMGQDNGELFF; cdr3_nt: TGTGCCAGCAGCCCAGCTATGGGACAGGATAACGGGGAGCTGTTTTTT; clone_size: -; d_call: TRBD1; v_call: TRBV7-3; j_call: TRBJ2-2
cdr3_aa: CSVASVGFEQYF; cdr3_nt: TGCAGCGTTGCGTCGGTTGGTTTCGAGCAGTACTTC; clone_size: few; d_call: -; v_call: TRBV29-1; j_call: TRBJ2-7
cdr3_aa: CASSQGIVKTPGEQYF; cdr3_nt: TGTGCCAGCAGCCAAGGGATAGTCAAGACCCCAGGCGAGCAGTACTTC; clone_size: few; d_call: -; v_call: TRBV3-1; j_call: TRBJ2-7
cdr3_aa: CSARPGSHKNIQYF; cdr3_nt: TGCAGTGCCCGCCCGGGAAGTCACAAAAACATTCAGTACTTC; clone_size: few; d_call: -; v_call: TRBV20-1; j_call: TRBJ2-4
cdr3_aa: CASSPQGVGRVAPLHF; cdr3_nt: TGCGCCAGCAGCCCGCAGGGGGTGGGACGCGTGGCACCCCTCCACTTT; clone_size: many; d_call: TRBD1; v_call: TRBV5-1; j_call: TRBJ1-6
cdr3_aa: CASRTGPTYEQYF; cdr3_nt: TGTGCCAGTAGGACAGGGCCCACCTACGAGCAGTACTTC; clone_size: -; d_call: TRBD1; v_call: TRBV28; j_call: TRBJ2-7
cdr3_aa: CASSPDRVVGEQFF; cdr3_nt: TGTGCCAGCAGCCCTGACAGGGTTGTTGGGGAGCAGTTCTTC; clone_size: once; d_call: TRBD1; v_call: TRBV3-1; j_call: TRBJ2-1
cdr3_aa: CASSRGPGQYVSGANVLTF; cdr3_nt: TGCGCCAGCAGCCGGGGACCGGGACAGTATGTGTCTGGGGCCAACGTCCTGACTTTC; clone_size: -; d_call: TRBD1; v_call: TRBV5-1; j_call: TRBJ2-6
cdr3_aa: CSARDFRSQNNEQFF; cdr3_nt: TGCAGTGCTAGAGATTTCCGATCCCAAAACAATGAGCAGTTCTTC; clone_size: -; d_call: -; v_call: TRBV20-1; j_call: TRBJ2-1